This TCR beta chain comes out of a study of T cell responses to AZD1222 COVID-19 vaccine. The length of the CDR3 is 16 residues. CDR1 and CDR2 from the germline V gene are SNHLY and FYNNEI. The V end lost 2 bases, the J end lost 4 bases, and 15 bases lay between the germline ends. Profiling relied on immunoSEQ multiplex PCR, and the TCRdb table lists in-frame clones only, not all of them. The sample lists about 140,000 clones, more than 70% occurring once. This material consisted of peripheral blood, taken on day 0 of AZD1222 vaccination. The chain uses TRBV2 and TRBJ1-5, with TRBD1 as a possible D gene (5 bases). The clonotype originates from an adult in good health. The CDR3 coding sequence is TGTGCCAGCAGTGAATTGGTAGGGTCAGGGAATCAGCCCCAGCATTTT. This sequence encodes CASSELVGSGNQPQHF.